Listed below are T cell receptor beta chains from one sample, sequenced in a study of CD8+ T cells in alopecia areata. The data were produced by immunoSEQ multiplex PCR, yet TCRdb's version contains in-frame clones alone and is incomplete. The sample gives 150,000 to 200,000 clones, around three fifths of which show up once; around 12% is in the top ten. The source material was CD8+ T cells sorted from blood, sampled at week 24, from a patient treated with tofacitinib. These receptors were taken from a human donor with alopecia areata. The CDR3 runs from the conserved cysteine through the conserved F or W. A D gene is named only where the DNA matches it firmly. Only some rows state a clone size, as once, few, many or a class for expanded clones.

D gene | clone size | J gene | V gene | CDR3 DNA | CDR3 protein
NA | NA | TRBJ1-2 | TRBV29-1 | TGCAGCGTTGGTGTGGAGGGCTCTGAAGGCTACACCTTC | CSVGVEGSEGYTF
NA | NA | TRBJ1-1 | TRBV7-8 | TGTGCCAGCAGCCCTCATGAGGGGGTCACTGAAGCTTTCTTT | CASSPHEGVTEAFF
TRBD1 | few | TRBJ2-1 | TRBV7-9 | TGTGCCAGCAGCCCACCTAACAGGGGGCTTGGTGAGCAGTTCTTC | CASSPPNRGLGEQFF
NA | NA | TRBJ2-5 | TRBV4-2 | TGTGCCAGCAGCCAAGATCGGTGGGGCCAGCAAGAGACCCAGTACTTC | CASSQDRWGQQETQYF
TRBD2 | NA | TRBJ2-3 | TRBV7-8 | TGTGCCAGCAGCTTAGAACTAGCGGGGGGCACAGATACGCAGTATTTT | CASSLELAGGTDTQYF
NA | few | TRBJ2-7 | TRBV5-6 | TGTGCCAGCAGCTTGGGCAGGTCCTACGAGCAGTACTTC | CASSLGRSYEQYF
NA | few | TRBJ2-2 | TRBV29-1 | TGCAGCGTTGATGGCGTGACCGGGGAGCTGTTTTTT | CSVDGVTGELFF
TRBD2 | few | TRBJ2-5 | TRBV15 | TGTGCCATTCAGAGGACTAGCGGGCGACGAGAGACCCAGTACTTC | CAIQRTSGRRETQYF
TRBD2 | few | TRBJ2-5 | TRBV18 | TGTGCCAGCTCACCTCCGGGGACTAGAGAGACCCAGTACTTC | CASSPPGTRETQYF
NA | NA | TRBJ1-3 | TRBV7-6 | TGTGCCAGCAGCTTAGGAGGCTCTGGAAACACCATATATTTT | CASSLGGSGNTIYF
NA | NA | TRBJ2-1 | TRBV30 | TGTGCCTGGAGTGTACTCCCCGATTCTCTGCTCTTC | CAWSVLPDSLLF
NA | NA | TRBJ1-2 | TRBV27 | TGTGCCAGCAGTTTTGGGCAGGGGTACTATGGCTACACCTTC | CASSFGQGYYGYTF
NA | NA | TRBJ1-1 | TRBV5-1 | TGCGCCAGCAGCTTACCGGGTCCTGAAGCTTTCTTT | CASSLPGPEAFF
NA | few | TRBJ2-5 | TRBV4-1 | TGCGCCAGCAGCCGCAAGGACACGCGGGGCCAAGAGACCCAGTACTTC | CASSRKDTRGQETQYF
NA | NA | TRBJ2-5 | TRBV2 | TGTGCCAGCAGACAGGTCCCGGAGACCCAGTACTTC | CASRQVPETQYF
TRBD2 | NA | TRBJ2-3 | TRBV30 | TGTGCCTGGAGTCCCCCCCCGTGGGCTAGCGGGGGGCTCGTTCTCACAGATACGCAGTATTTT | CAWSPPPWASGGLVLTDTQYF
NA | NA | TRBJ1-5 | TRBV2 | TGTGCCAGCATCCCGGACGGCGATAGCAATCAGCCCCAGCATTTT | CASIPDGDSNQPQHF
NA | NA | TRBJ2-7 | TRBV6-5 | TGTGCCAGCAGAAATCTACGCTGGGATGAGGACGAGCAGTACTTC | CASRNLRWDEDEQYF
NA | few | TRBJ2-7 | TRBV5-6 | TGTGCCAGCAGCTTCGGGACATCCAACGAGCAGTACTTC | CASSFGTSNEQYF
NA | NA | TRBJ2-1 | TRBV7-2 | TGTGCCAGCAGCTTATTCCGGGCCTACAATGAGCAGTTCTTC | CASSLFRAYNEQFF
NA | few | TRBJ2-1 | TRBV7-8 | TGTGCCAGCAGCTTAAACGGGGGAAGCTCCTACAATGAGCAGTTCTTC | CASSLNGGSSYNEQFF
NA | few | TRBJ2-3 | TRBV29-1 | TGCAGCGTTGAAGGTCTGACAGGTACTAGCACAGATACGCAGTATTTT | CSVEGLTGTSTDTQYF
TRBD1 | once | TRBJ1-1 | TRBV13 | TGTGCCAGCAGCCCCGGGACAGGGGGGTTTGAAGCTTTCTTT | CASSPGTGGFEAFF
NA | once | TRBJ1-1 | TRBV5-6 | TGTGCCAGCAGCGGGGGTAGCCCTGAAGCTTTCTTT | CASSGGSPEAFF
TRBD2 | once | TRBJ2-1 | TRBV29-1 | TGCAGCGTTGAAGGTCTAGCGGGGGCCCACTCCTACAATGAGCAGTTCTTC | CSVEGLAGAHSYNEQFF
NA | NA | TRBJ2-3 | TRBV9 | TGTGCCAGCAGCGGCCCGCTAAGCCAGGATACGCAGTATTTT | CASSGPLSQDTQYF
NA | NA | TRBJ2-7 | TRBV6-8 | TGTGCCAGCAGTTACTCCTCCGGGGACCCCTACGAGCAGTACTTC | CASSYSSGDPYEQYF
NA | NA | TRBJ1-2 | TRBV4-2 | TGTGCCAGCAGCCAGATGGGGAGCTACACCTTC | CASSQMGSYTF